This TCR beta chain derives from a study of blood T cell repertoires in COVID-19. The table came from immunoSEQ multiplex PCR; TCRdb's copy has only in-frame clones and leaves some out. The sample lists some 270,000 clones, about 88% occurring once. The sequencing sample was made of PBMCs or T cells enriched from blood (not recorded which). The TCR originated in a woman between 50 and 59 years old who had been exposed to COVID-19.

The CDR3 protein is CASRWQGGTEAFF. The CDR3 DNA is TGCGCCAGCAGATGGCAGGGTGGGACTGAAGCTTTCTTT. V is TRBV5-1 and J is TRBJ1-1; D may be TRBD1 (5 bases). This CDR3 contains 13 residues. Germline CDR1 reads SGHRS; CDR2 reads YFSETQ. V shed 5 bases and J shed 5 bases, with 13 bases lying between them.